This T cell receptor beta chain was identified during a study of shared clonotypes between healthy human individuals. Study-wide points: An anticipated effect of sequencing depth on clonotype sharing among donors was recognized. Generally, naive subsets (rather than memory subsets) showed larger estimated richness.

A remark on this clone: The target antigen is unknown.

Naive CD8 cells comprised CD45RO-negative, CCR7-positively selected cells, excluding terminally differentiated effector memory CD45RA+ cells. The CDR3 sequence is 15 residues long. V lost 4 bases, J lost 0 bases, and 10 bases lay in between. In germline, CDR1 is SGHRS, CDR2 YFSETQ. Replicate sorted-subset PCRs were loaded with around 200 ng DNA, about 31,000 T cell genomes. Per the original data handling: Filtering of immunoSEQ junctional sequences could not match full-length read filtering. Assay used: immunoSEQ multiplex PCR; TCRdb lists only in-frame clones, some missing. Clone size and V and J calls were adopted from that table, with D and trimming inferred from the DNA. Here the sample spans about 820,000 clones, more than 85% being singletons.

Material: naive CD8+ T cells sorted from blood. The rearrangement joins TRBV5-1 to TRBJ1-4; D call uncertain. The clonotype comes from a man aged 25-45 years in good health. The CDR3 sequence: CASSPDGATNEKLFF. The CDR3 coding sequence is TGCGCCAGCAGCCCGGACGGTGCAACTAATGAAAAACTGTTTTTT. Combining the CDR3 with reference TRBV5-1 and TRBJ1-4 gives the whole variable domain KAGVTQTPRYLIKTRGQQVTLSCSPISGHRSVSWYQQTPGQGLQFLFEYFSETQRNKGNFPGRFSGRQFSNSRSEMNVSTLELGDSALYLCASSPDGATNEKLFFGSGTQLSVL.